The clone carrying this T cell receptor (beta chain) has a handful of counts. Its matching antigen is unknown. Germline CDR1 MNHNY, CDR2 SVGAGI (reference sequence). Between the trimmed V and J ends, which lost 0 bases and 7 bases, there was a span of 10 bases. This CDR3 spans 13 amino acids. The record originates from a study of cytomegalovirus exposure and HLA in healthy donors. Study-wide points: Among the most significant clusters, several appeared linked to common viral pathogens in a later analysis.

The study ran its PCR with 60 Vbeta and 13 Jbeta primers. The assay was immunoSEQ multiplex PCR, and TCRdb's table has in-frame clones only and misses some. The data hold 85,000 to 100,000 clones, with approximately 78% observed a single time. The sequence derives from a woman aged 60-70 years in good health and CMV-seronegative. The rearrangement uses TRBV6-6 and TRBJ2-7; D is perhaps TRBD2 (6 bases). The specimen sequenced was PBMCs. The CDR3 protein is CASSYSGAGEQYF. CDR3 sequence (DNA): TGTGCCAGCAGTTACTCGGGAGCGGGTGAGCAGTACTTC.